The rows below give T cell receptor beta chains drawn from one sample of a study of OX40 agonist ivuxolimab in advanced cancers. Profiled with immunoSEQ multiplex PCR; TCRdb holds only in-frame clones, not every one. The data contain approximately 23,000 clones, 80% to 90% of them singletons. Source: CD4+ or CD8+ T cells sorted from blood, taken in a trial of the OX40 agonist ivuxolimab. The receptor set was obtained from an adult with an advanced solid tumor such as melanoma, head and neck, liver or kidney cancer. The CDR3 runs from the conserved cysteine through the conserved F or W. A D gene is named only where the DNA matches it firmly. Size values are once, few and many counts, or a class for expanded clones, and some rows have none.

V gene	J gene	D gene	CDR3 length	clone size	CDR3 protein	CDR3 DNA
TRBV15	TRBJ2-4	TRBD2	20	once	CATSRDRRLAGGGAKNIQYF	TGTGCCACCAGCAGAGATCGGAGACTAGCGGGAGGAGGAGCCAAAAACATTCAGTACTTC
TRBV5-4	TRBJ2-1	-	16	-	CASSRRGGTTYNEQFF	TGTGCCAGCAGCAGGAGGGGGGGGACAACCTACAATGAGCAGTTCTTC
TRBV11-2	TRBJ2-1	TRBD2	14	-	CASSLGGLATILFF	TGTGCCAGCAGCTTAGGTGGACTAGCGACCATACTGTTCTTC
TRBV6-1	TRBJ1-6	-	15	-	CASSESAPAGSPLHF	TGTGCCAGCAGTGAATCTGCGCCCGCTGGCTCACCCCTCCACTTT
TRBV5-5	TRBJ2-3	-	15	-	CASSSNGGGTDTQYF	TGTGCCAGCAGCTCGAACGGGGGTGGTACAGATACGCAGTATTTT
TRBV11-2	TRBJ2-7	TRBD2	16	-	CASSLGGRGGTYEQYF	TGTGCCAGCAGCTTAGGGGGCCGGGGGGGGACCTACGAGCAGTACTTC
TRBV19	TRBJ2-7	-	16	-	CASSIFPRTKTYEQYF	TGTGCCAGTAGTATTTTCCCTAGGACTAAAACCTACGAGCAGTACTTC
TRBV9	TRBJ1-1	-	18	-	CASSVSPAGGIVNTEAFF	TGTGCCAGCAGCGTCTCCCCTGCGGGGGGTATCGTGAACACTGAAGCTTTCTTT
TRBV21-1	TRBJ2-1	-	14	-	CASSKDSIHNEQFF	TGTGCCAGCAGCAAAGACTCCATTCACAATGAGCAGTTCTTC
TRBV4-2	TRBJ2-7	TRBD1	17	-	CASSPVPIPGTGNEQYF	TGTGCCAGCAGCCCCGTCCCCATTCCCGGGACAGGGAACGAGCAGTACTTC
TRBV5-6	TRBJ1-3	-	16	-	CASSFEVTSKGNTIYF	TGTGCCAGCAGCTTTGAGGTCACCTCCAAAGGAAACACCATATATTTT
TRBV5-4	TRBJ2-7	TRBD2	14	-	CASSSGLAAYEQYF	TGTGCCAGCAGCTCGGGACTAGCGGCCTACGAGCAGTACTTC
TRBV4-2	TRBJ1-1	-	14	-	CASSIGGDGTEAFF	TGTGCCAGCAGCATAGGGGGGGACGGGACTGAAGCTTTCTTT
TRBV19	TRBJ2-3	TRBD1	18	few	CASSIDPYRTGGLDTQYF	TGTGCCAGTAGTATAGACCCCTATAGGACAGGGGGTCTAGATACGCAGTATTTT
TRBV19	TRBJ2-5	-	13	-	CASSTDSQETQYF	TGTGCCAGTAGTACGGACAGCCAAGAGACCCAGTACTTC
TRBV6-5	TRBJ2-7	-	16	-	CASSYSRSGRLYEQYF	TGTGCCAGCAGTTACTCGAGATCAGGGCGGTTATACGAGCAGTACTTC
TRBV10-3	TRBJ1-1	-	15	-	CAISSRDRTSTEAFF	TGTGCCATCAGCTCCCGCGACAGGACGAGCACTGAAGCTTTCTTT
TRBV25-1	TRBJ2-7	-	13	-	CASRPTGSYEQYF	TGTGCCAGCAGACCCACAGGATCCTACGAGCAGTACTTC
TRBV5-1	TRBJ2-7	TRBD2	15	once	CASSLAGTRLSEQYF	TGCGCCAGCAGCTTGGCCGGGACTAGATTGAGCGAGCAGTACTTC
TRBV19	TRBJ2-2	TRBD2	19	-	CASSIDPGLAGVRTGELFF	TGTGCCAGTAGTATTGACCCGGGACTAGCGGGAGTTCGGACCGGGGAGCTGTTTTTT
TRBV10-3	TRBJ1-4	-	13	-	CAISGTENEKLFF	TGTGCCATCAGTGGGACAGAGAATGAAAAACTGTTTTTT
TRBV10-1	TRBJ1-5	-	12	once	CASSENYQPQHF	TGCGCCAGCAGTGAAAACTATCAGCCCCAGCATTTT
TRBV10-3	TRBJ2-5	-	16	-	CAISESGSGNRETQYF	TGTGCCATCAGTGAGTCTGGTTCGGGGAATAGGGAGACCCAGTACTTC
TRBV5-1	TRBJ2-1	-	15	-	CASSLTVSFNNEQFF	TGCGCCAGCAGCTTGACAGTGAGCTTTAACAATGAGCAGTTCTTC
TRBV10-1	TRBJ2-7	-	14	-	CASSEAQGPYEQYF	TGCGCCAGCAGTGAGGCTCAGGGACCCTACGAGCAGTACTTC
TRBV5-6	TRBJ2-7	TRBD1	12	-	CASSPGQGIEYF	TGTGCCAGCAGCCCGGGACAGGGGATCGAGTACTTC
TRBV29-1	TRBJ2-5	-	12	-	CSVVAGIETQYF	TGCAGCGTTGTAGCCGGGATAGAGACCCAGTACTTC
TRBV29-1	TRBJ1-1	-	13	once	CSVRLTGDTEAFF	TGCAGCGTTCGCCTCACAGGAGACACTGAAGCTTTCTTT
TRBV14	TRBJ2-1	TRBD2	20	once	CASSQSIPSLAGGPYNEQFF	TGTGCCAGCAGTCAAAGTATTCCGAGTCTAGCGGGAGGGCCTTACAATGAGCAGTTCTTC
TRBV4-1	TRBJ1-4	TRBD1	16	once	CASSQGTVATNEKLFF	TGCGCCAGCAGCCAGGGGACAGTTGCAACTAATGAAAAACTGTTTTTT
TRBV6-6	TRBJ2-5	-	14	-	CASTAIREQETQYF	TGTGCCAGCACCGCAATCAGGGAACAAGAGACCCAGTACTTC
TRBV11-1	TRBJ2-1	-	16	-	CASSFRRGWGYNEQFF	TGTGCCAGCAGCTTCCGGAGGGGCTGGGGGTACAATGAGCAGTTCTTC
TRBV6-6	TRBJ1-4	TRBD1	15	-	CASSSPGQGDEKLFF	TGTGCCAGCAGTTCTCCGGGACAGGGAGATGAAAAACTGTTTTTT
TRBV18	TRBJ2-7	-	15	once	CASSPTQRADLEQYF	TGTGCCAGCTCCCCGACGCAGCGGGCGGATTTGGAGCAGTACTTC
TRBV11-3	TRBJ2-1	-	12	-	CASSLTSNEQFF	TGTGCCAGCAGCTTGACCTCCAATGAGCAGTTCTTC
TRBV4-2	TRBJ1-4	TRBD1	14	-	CASSLGQGNEKLFF	TGTGCCAGCAGTCTCGGACAGGGGAATGAAAAACTGTTTTTT
TRBV29-1	TRBJ2-7	-	14	-	CSVKMTAPSYEQYF	TGCAGCGTAAAAATGACAGCCCCCTCCTACGAGCAGTACTTC
TRBV6-1	TRBJ1-3	-	12	-	CAVPGSGNTIYF	TGTGCCGTCCCGGGAAGTGGAAACACCATATATTTT
TRBV27	TRBJ2-7	-	12	-	CASSPVLGKQYF	TGTGCCAGCAGTCCGGTTCTTGGTAAGCAGTACTTC
TRBV18	TRBJ2-3	-	13	-	CASSPPSTDTQYF	TGTGCCAGCTCACCCCCAAGCACAGATACGCAGTATTTT
TRBV7-6	TRBJ2-1	-	17	-	CASSLGSGANSYNEQFF	TGTGCCAGCAGCTTAGGGTCCGGCGCAAACTCCTACAATGAGCAGTTCTTC
TRBV19	TRBJ1-1	TRBD1	14	-	CASSLQGLNTEAFF	TGTGCCAGCTCCTTACAGGGGTTGAACACTGAAGCTTTCTTT
TRBV5-1	TRBJ2-3	TRBD2	15	-	CASSFSLAGAGTQYF	TGCGCCAGCAGCTTTTCTCTTGCGGGAGCGGGAACGCAGTATTTT
TRBV19	TRBJ1-2	-	13	-	CASSIDEKNGYTF	TGTGCCAGTAGTATAGATGAGAAAAATGGCTACACCTTC
TRBV7-2	TRBJ1-1	-	14	-	CASSPGAANTEAFF	TGTGCCAGCAGCCCGGGGGCCGCGAACACTGAAGCTTTCTTT
TRBV6-5	TRBJ1-6	-	15	-	CASRPTAGTGSPLHF	TGTGCCAGTCGCCCTACCGCAGGGACGGGTTCACCCCTCCACTTT
TRBV18	TRBJ2-1	TRBD2	12	-	CASSNTGGPQFF	TGTGCCAGCTCAAACACGGGAGGGCCTCAGTTCTTC
TRBV11-1	TRBJ2-5	TRBD1	14	-	CASSRWDSQETQYF	TGTGCCAGCAGCAGATGGGACAGCCAAGAGACCCAGTACTTC
TRBV7-7	TRBJ2-3	-	15	-	CASSSGLATTDTQYF	TGTGCCAGCAGCTCGGGACTGGCCACCACAGATACGCAGTATTTT
TRBV6-1	TRBJ2-5	-	14	-	CASSELDPKGTQYF	TGTGCCAGCAGTGAACTTGACCCTAAGGGGACCCAGTACTTC
TRBV14	TRBJ1-3	-	15	-	CASSHREGVGNTIYF	TGTGCCAGCAGCCACCGGGAAGGAGTTGGAAACACCATATATTTT